Following are 12 T cell receptor beta chains from one sample sequenced in a study of blood T cell repertoires in COVID-19. Some clones are missing from TCRdb's copy, which holds only in-frame ones; the method was immunoSEQ multiplex PCR. The sample lists over 130,000 clones, roughly 84% occurring once. Sequencing used peripheral blood. Receptors originate from a man in his sixties or seventies with acute or convalescent COVID-19.

Concerning this clone: A much larger clone differs by one base, so this may be a read error. CDR3 region: CASSSGQGADTQYF. The CDR3 coding sequence is TGTGCCAGCAGCTCTGGACAGGGCGCAGATACGCAGTATTTT. The chain has TRBV11-3 and TRBJ2-3; 8 bases are shared with TRBD1. The length of the CDR3 is 14 residues. Looked up from germline, CDR1 is SGHNT and CDR2 is YENEEA. Trimming removed 4 bases from V and 4 bases from J; junction bases left unmatched: 4.

The chain uses TRBV28 and TRBJ2-7, with 12 positions matching TRBD2. Germline V gives CDR1 MDHEN, CDR2 SYDVKM. Trimming removed 5 bases from V and 1 base from J; junction bases left unmatched: 6. This CDR3 is built from 16 residues. The CDR3 DNA reads TGTGCCAGCAGTCGACCGACTAGCGGGGGATCCTACGAGCAGTACTTC. As protein: CASSRPTSGGSYEQYF.

This rearrangement joins TRBV19 to TRBJ1-1; 8 bases are shared with TRBD1. This CDR3 spans 15 amino acids. V gave up 3 bases and J gave up 4 bases; unmatched junction bases: 7. Germline loops: CDR1 LNHDA, CDR2 SQIVND (reference sequence). CDR3 nucleotides: TGTGCCAGTAGTATCGGCGCCGGGACAGGCACTGAAGCTTTCTTT. It is translated as CASSIGAGTGTEAFF.

The chain employs TRBV7-9 and TRBJ1-6; the match to TRBD1 covers 8 bases. This CDR3 is 17 amino acids long. Germline V lookup: CDR1 SEHNR, CDR2 FQNEAQ (reference sequence). The V and J ends lost 1 base and 14 bases, in that order; junction bases with no gene match: 16. The CDR3 loop is CASSLDRQGARVETLHF. The CDR3 nucleotides read TGTGCCAGCAGCTTAGACAGGCAGGGGGCGCGGGTTGAAACCCTCCACTTT. The full variable domain, rest sourced from reference TRBV7-9 and TRBJ1-6, is DTGVSQNPRHKITKRGQNVTFRCDPISEHNRLYWYRQTLGQGPEFLTYFQNEAQLEKSRLLSDRFSAERPKGSFSTLEIQRTEQGDSAMYLCASSLDRQGARVETLHFGNGTRLTVT.

V gene TRBV9 combines with J gene TRBJ1-3; 8 nucleotides line up with TRBD1. V lost 4 bases, J lost 0 bases, and 6 bases stayed unmatched. CDR1 is SGDLS, CDR2 YYNGEE, per germline. This CDR3 contains 16 residues. CDR3 region: CASSPWDRSSGNTIYF. The CDR3 region has the DNA TGTGCCAGCAGCCCTTGGGACAGGAGCTCTGGAAACACCATATATTTT.

This sequence joins TRBV7-2 and TRBJ1-5; D gene ambiguous. The germline gives CDR1 SGHTA, CDR2 FQGNSA. The CDR3 is 13 residues long. Trimming cost V 5 bases and J 5 bases, with 10 bases left between them. CDR3 nucleotide sequence: TGTGCCAGCAGCGTACGAGGTGATCAGCCCCAGCATTTT. Amino acid sequence: CASSVRGDQPQHF.

The chain carries TRBV28 and TRBJ1-5, with 11 bases aligning to TRBD1. Losses at the gene ends were 3 bases for V and 0 bases for J; bases not matched to a gene: 4. The germline V gene encodes CDR1 MDHEN and CDR2 SYDVKM. This CDR3 region has 17 residues. CDR3 sequence reads: CASSLGTGGNSNQPQHF. Written as DNA, the CDR3 is TGTGCCAGCAGTTTGGGGACAGGGGGGAATAGCAATCAGCCCCAGCATTTT.

This clone was detected only once. V and J are TRBV15 and TRBJ1-2; 7 bases agree with TRBD1. The CDR3 runs 16 residues. Trimming at V came to 3 bases and at J to 4 bases, leaving 11 bases not matched to a gene. Looked up from germline, CDR1 is LNHNV and CDR2 is YYDKDF (reference sequence). This CDR3 reads CATSRGAGTATYGYTF. For the CDR3, the DNA is TGTGCCACCAGCAGGGGGGCCGGGACAGCAACCTATGGCTACACCTTC.

This sequence joins TRBV15 and TRBJ2-1, with 11 positions matching TRBD2. Germline CDR1 LNHNV, CDR2 YYDKDF (reference sequence). Trimming at V came to 3 bases and at J to 3 bases, leaving 10 bases not matched to a gene. The length of the CDR3 is 18 residues. As DNA, the CDR3 is TGTGCCACCAGCAGCGCCGGGACTAGCGGAGACGTCTACAATGAGCAGTTCTTC. It encodes CATSSAGTSGDVYNEQFF.

The V call is TRBV7-8, the J call TRBJ2-3, with 11 bases identical to TRBD2. The length of the CDR3 is 24 residues. The germline V gene has CDR1 SGHVS and CDR2 FQNEAQ. With V trimmed by 5 bases and J by 1 base, 29 bases remained unmatched. The chain's CDR3 is CASSPISIRQPIAGGQLGTDTQYF. CDR3 DNA sequence: TGTGCCAGCAGCCCTATATCTATCCGACAGCCTATAGCGGGGGGGCAGTTGGGCACAGATACGCAGTATTTT.

The V and J genes are TRBV19 and TRBJ2-5, with TRBD1 matching over 10 bases. Unmatched junction bases numbered 8, after V lost 9 bases and J lost 4 bases. This CDR3 has 14 residues. CDR1 and CDR2 (germline): LNHDA, SQIVND (reference sequence). The CDR3 is CASQRRTGGETQYF. DNA for the CDR3: TGTGCCAGCCAACGAAGGACAGGGGGAGAGACCCAGTACTTC.

V and J are TRBV5-8 and TRBJ1-5; possibly TRBD1 for D (6 bases). Germline lookup yields CDR1 SGHTS and CDR2 YDEGEE. With 5 bases removed from V and 6 bases from J, the gap between germline ends came to 15 bases. CDR3 length: 14 residues. The CDR3 protein is CASRTSGEGQPQHF. As DNA, the CDR3 is TGTGCCAGCAGGACTTCAGGGGAGGGTCAGCCCCAGCATTTT.